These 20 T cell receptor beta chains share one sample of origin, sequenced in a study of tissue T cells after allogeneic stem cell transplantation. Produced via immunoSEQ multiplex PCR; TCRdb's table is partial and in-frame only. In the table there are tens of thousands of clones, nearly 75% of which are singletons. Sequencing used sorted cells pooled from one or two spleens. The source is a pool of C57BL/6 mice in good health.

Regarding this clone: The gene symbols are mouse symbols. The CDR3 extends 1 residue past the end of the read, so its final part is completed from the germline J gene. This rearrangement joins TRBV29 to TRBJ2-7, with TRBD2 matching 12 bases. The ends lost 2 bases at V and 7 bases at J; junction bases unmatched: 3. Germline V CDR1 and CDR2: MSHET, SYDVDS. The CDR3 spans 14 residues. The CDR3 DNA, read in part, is TGTGCTAGCAGTTTAGGGACTGGGGGGAAGGAACAGTAC. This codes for CASSLGTGGKEQY. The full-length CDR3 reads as CASSLGTGGKEQYF.

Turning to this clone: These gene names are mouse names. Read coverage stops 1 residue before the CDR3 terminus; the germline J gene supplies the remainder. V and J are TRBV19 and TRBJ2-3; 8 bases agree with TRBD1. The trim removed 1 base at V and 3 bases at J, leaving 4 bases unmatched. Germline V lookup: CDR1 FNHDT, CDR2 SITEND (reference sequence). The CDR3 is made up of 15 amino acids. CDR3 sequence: CASSIPGGRAETLYF. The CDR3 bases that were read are TGTGCCAGCAGTATACCAGGGGGCAGGGCAGAAACGCTGTAT. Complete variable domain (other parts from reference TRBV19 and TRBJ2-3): GGIITQTPKFLIGQEGQKLTLKCQQNFNHDTMYWYRQDSGKGLRLIYYSITENDLQKGDLSEGYDASREKKSSFSLTVTSAQKNEMAVFLCASSIPGGRAETLYFGSGTRLTVL.

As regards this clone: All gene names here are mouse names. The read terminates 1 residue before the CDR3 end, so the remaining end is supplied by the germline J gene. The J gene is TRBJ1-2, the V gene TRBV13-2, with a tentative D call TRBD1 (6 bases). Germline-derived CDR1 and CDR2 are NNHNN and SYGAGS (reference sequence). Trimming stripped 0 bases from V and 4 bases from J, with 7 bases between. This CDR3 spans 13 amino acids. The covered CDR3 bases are TGTGCCAGCGGTGATGCGGGGGCCTCCGACTACACC. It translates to CASGDAGASDYT. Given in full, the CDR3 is CASGDAGASDYTF.

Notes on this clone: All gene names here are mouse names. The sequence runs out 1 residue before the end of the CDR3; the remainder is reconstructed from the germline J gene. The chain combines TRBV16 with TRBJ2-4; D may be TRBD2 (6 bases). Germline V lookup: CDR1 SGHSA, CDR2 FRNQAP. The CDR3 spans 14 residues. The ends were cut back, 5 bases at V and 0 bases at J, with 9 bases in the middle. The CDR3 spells CASSGGTSQNTLYF. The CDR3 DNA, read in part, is TGTGCAAGCAGCGGGGGGACTAGTCAAAACACCTTGTAC.

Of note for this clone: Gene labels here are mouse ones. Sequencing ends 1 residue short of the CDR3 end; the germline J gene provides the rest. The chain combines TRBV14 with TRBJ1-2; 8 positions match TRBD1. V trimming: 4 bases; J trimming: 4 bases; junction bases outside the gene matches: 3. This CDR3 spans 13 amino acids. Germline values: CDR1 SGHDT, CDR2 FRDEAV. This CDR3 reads CASSQGASSDYTF. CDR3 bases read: TGTGCCAGCAGTCAGGGGGCGAGCTCCGACTACACC.

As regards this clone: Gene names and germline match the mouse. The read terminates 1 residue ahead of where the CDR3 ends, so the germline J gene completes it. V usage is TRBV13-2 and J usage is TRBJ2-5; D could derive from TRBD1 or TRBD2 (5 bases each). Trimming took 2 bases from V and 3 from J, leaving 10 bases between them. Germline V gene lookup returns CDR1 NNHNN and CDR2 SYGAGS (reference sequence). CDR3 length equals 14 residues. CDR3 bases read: TGTGCCAGCGGTGAGGGTGGGGCTCAAGACACCCAGTAC. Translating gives CASGEGGAQDTQY. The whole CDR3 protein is CASGEGGAQDTQYF.

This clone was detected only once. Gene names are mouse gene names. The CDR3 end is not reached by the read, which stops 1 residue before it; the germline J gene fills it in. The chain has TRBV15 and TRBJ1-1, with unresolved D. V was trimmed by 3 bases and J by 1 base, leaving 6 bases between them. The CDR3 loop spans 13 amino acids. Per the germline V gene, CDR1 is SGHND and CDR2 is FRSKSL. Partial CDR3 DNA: TGTGCCAGCAGTTTGGCAGGGAACACAGAAGTCTTC. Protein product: CASSLAGNTEVF. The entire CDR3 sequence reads CASSLAGNTEVFF.

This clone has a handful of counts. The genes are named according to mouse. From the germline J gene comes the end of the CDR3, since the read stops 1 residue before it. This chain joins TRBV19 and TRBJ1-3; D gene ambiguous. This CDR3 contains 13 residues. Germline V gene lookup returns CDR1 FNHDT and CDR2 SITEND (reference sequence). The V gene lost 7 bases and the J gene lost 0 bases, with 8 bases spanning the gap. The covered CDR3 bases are TGTGCCAGCCGAAGAGATTCTGGAAATACGCTCTAT. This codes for CASRRDSGNTLY. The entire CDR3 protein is CASRRDSGNTLYF.

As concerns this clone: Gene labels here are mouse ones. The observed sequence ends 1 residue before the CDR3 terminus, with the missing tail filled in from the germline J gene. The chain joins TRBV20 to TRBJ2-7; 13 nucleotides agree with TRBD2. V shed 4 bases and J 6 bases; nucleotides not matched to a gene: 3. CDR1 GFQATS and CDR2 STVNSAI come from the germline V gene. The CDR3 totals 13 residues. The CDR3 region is CGATGLGGFEQYF. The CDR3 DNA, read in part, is TGTGGTGCTACGGGACTGGGGGGGTTTGAACAGTAC. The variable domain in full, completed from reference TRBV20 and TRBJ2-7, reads GALVYQYPRRTICKSGTSMRMECQAVGFQATSVAWYRQSPQKTFELIALSTVNSAIKYEQNFTQEKFPISHPNLSFSSMTVLNAYLEDRGLYLCGATGLGGFEQYFGPGTRLTVL.

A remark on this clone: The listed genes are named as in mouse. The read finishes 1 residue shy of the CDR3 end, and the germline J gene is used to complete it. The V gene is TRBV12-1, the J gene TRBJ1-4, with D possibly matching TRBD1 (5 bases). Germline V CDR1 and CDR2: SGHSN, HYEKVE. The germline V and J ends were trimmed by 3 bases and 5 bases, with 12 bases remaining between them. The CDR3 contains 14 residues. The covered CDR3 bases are TGTGCCAGCTCTGGGGACTGGGTTAACGAAAGATTATTT. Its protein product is CASSGDWVNERLF. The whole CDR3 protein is CASSGDWVNERLFF.

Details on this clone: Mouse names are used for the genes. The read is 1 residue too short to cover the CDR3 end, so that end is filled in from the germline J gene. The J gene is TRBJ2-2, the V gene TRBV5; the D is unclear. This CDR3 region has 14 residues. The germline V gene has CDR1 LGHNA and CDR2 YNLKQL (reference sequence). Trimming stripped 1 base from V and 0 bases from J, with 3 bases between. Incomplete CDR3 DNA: TGTGCCAGCAGCCAAGGGACAAACACCGGGCAGCTCTAC. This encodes CASSQGTNTGQLY. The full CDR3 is CASSQGTNTGQLYF.

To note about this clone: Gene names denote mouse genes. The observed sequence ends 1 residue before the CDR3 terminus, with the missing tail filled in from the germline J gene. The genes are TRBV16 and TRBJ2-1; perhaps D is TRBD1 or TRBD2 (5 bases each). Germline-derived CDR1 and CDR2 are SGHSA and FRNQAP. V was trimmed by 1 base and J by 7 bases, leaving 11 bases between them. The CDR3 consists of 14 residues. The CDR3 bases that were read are TGTGCAAGCAGCTTAGCAGGGACGGGAGCTGAGCAGTTC. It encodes CASSLAGTGAEQF. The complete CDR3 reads CASSLAGTGAEQFF.

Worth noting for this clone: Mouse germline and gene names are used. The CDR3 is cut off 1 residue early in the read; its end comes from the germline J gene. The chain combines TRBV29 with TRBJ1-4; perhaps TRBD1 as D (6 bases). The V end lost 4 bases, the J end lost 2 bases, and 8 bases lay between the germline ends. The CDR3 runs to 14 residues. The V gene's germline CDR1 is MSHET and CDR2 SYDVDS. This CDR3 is CASSSQGSNERLFF. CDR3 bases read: TGTGCTAGCAGTTCCCAGGGGTCCAACGAAAGATTATTT.

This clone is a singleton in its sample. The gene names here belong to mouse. Incomplete CDR3 DNA: TGTGGAGACCCCCCGGGTAACCAAGACACCCAGTAC. Residues: CGDPPGNQDTQY. Given in full, the CDR3 is CGDPPGNQDTQYF. The chain is built from TRBV17 and TRBJ2-5; D is unclear. The read ends 1 residue early relative to the CDR3; the germline J gene fills the gap. This CDR3 has 13 residues. From germline, CDR1 is MNHDT and CDR2 YYDKIL. The full variable domain, in which reference TRBV17 and TRBJ2-5 provide the parts outside the CDR3, is DTTVKQNPRYKLARVGKPVNLICSQTMNHDTMYWYQKKPNQAPKLLLFYYDKILNREADTFEKFQSSRPNNSFCSLYIGSAGLEYSAMYLCGDPPGNQDTQYFGPGTRLLVL.

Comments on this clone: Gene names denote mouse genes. CDR3 region: CASGEGTGGSQNTLYF. Partial CDR3 DNA: TGTGCCAGCGGTGAGGGGACTGGGGGTAGTCAAAACACCTTGTAC. This chain joins TRBV13-2 and TRBJ2-4, with TRBD2 identical over 11 bases. Sequencing ends 1 residue short of the CDR3 end; the germline J gene provides the rest. Trimming cost V 2 bases and J 0 bases; bases outside gene matches: 2. The CDR3 sequence is 16 residues long. Germline values: CDR1 NNHNN, CDR2 SYGAGS (reference sequence).

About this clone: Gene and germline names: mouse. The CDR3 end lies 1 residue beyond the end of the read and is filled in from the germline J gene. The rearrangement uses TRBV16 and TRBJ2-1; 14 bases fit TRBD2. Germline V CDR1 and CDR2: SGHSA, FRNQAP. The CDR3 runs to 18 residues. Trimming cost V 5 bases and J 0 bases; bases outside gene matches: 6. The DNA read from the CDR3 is TGTGCAAGCAGCCCCCGGGACTGGGGGGGCCTTAACTATGCTGAGCAGTTC. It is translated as CASSPRDWGGLNYAEQF. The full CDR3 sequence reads CASSPRDWGGLNYAEQFF. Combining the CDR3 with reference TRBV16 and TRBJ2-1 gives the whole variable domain NAGVIQTPRHKVTGKGQEATLWCEPISGHSAVFWYRQTIVQGLEFLTYFRNQAPIDDSGMPKERFSAQMPNQSHSTLKIQSTQPQDSAVYLCASSPRDWGGLNYAEQFFGPGTRLTVL.

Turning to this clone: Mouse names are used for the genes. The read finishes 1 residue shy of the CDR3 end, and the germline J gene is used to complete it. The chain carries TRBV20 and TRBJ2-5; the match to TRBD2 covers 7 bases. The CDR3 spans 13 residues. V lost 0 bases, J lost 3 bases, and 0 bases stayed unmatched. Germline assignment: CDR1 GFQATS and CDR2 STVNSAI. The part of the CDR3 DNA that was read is TGTGGTGCTAGGGAGGGGGGGCAAGACACCCAGTAC. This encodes CGAREGGQDTQY. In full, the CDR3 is CGAREGGQDTQYF.

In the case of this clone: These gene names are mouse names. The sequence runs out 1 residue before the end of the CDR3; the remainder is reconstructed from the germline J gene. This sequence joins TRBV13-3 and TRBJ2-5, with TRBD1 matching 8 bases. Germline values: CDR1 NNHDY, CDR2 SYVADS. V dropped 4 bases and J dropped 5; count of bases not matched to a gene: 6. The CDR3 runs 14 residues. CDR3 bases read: TGTGCCAGCAGTTTGGACAGGGAAGGAGACACCCAGTAC. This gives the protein CASSLDREGDTQY. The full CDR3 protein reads CASSLDREGDTQYF.

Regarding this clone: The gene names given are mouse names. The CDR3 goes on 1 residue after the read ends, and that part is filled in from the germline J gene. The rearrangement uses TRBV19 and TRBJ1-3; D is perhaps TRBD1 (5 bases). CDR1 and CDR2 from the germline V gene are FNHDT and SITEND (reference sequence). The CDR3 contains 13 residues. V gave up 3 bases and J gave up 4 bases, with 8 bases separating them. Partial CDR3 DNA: TGTGCCAGCAGTACCGGGGACGGAAATACGCTCTAT. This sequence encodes CASSTGDGNTLY. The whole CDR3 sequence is CASSTGDGNTLYF.

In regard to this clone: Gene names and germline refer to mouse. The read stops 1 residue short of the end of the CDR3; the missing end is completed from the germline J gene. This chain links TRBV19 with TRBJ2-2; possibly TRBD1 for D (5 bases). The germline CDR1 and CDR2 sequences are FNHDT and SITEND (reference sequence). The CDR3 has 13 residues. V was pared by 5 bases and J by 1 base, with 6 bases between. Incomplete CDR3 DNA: TGTGCCAGCAGACAGGAAAACACCGGGCAGCTCTAC. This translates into CASRQENTGQLY. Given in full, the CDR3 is CASRQENTGQLYF. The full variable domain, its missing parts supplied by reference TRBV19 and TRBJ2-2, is GGIITQTPKFLIGQEGQKLTLKCQQNFNHDTMYWYRQDSGKGLRLIYYSITENDLQKGDLSEGYDASREKKSSFSLTVTSAQKNEMAVFLCASRQENTGQLYFGEGSKLTVL.